The next 31 T cell receptor beta chains were all read from a single sample in a study of regulatory T cells in long-lasting Graves disease. Documented time point: newly diagnosed GD, antithyroid drugs for less than 3 months. There was RNA extracted from PBMCs, and the TCR library was made from it. According to the study, TCR beta libraries were built with iRepertoire HTBI primers and CDR3-region Arm-PCR. TCRdb called the multiplex PCR reads again in MiXCR, with one record for every CDR3 protein. The sample holds around 450,000 distinct CDR3 sequences, 15% seen once. These data are also associated with another study on T cells in Graves' hyperthyroidism and ophthalmopathy.

Material: peripheral blood mononuclear cells (PBMCs), obtained at new diagnosis, from a patient treated with antithyroid drugs. The receptors derive from a woman aged 25-40 years with Graves disease.

This clonotype was counted at least ten times. The genes are TRBV28 and TRBJ1-4, with D uncertain. V shed 6 bases and J shed 3 bases, with 8 bases lying between them. This CDR3 has 13 amino acids. CDR1 and CDR2 (germline): MDHEN, SYDVKM. CDR3 nucleotides: TGTGCCAGCAGCCATCGGTCTAATGAAAAACTGTTTTTT. Translation: CASSHRSNEKLFF.

The chain uses TRBV7-8 and TRBJ2-1; 9 bases agree with TRBD2. This CDR3 spans 16 amino acids. Per the germline V gene, CDR1 is SGHVS and CDR2 is FQNEAQ. V was clipped by 3 bases and J by 10 bases; unmatched bases: 13. CDR3 coding DNA: TGTGCCAGCAGCTTGGGGACTAGCAAGTGGTCGGGCGAGCAGTTCTTC. Translating it yields CASSLGTSKWSGEQFF.

This clonotype has more than one count but fewer than ten. CDR3 DNA sequence: TGTGCCAGTAGCGTAGATAGCGGGAACTCCTACAATGAGCAGTTCTTC. Translation: CASSVDSGNSYNEQFF. The chain has TRBV19 and TRBJ2-1; 8 nucleotides line up with TRBD2. Per germline, CDR1 LNHDA and CDR2 SQIVND (reference sequence). This CDR3 is 16 amino acids long. The V and J ends lost 6 bases and 0 bases, in that order; junction bases with no gene match: 7.

This clonotype has a count of ten or more. CDR3 sequence: CASSSPGELFF. The DNA of the CDR3 is TGTGCCAGCAGTTCCCCCGGGGAGCTGTTTTTT. This rearrangement joins TRBV12-3 or TRBV12-4 to TRBJ2-2; no reliable D call. Trimming stripped 4 bases from V and 6 bases from J, with 3 bases between. CDR3 length: 11 amino acids.

The table lists this clonotype with many counts. At one of its ends the junction is not consistent with the germline gene, which may arise from a read error. This chain joins TRBV11-2 and TRBJ2-1, with D perhaps being TRBD1 or TRBD2 (6 bases each). The CDR3 sequence is 14 residues long. Germline V gives CDR1 SGHAT, CDR2 FQNNGV. CDR3 sequence reads: CAGSLWGADNEQFF. In DNA form, the CDR3 reads TGTGCCGGCAGCCTATGGGGGGCGGACAATGAGCAGTTCTTC.

This chain joins TRBV14 and TRBJ2-1; D call uncertain. From germline, CDR1 is SGHDN and CDR2 FVKESK. This CDR3 is 14 amino acids long. The V end lost 1 base, the J end lost 4 bases, and 8 bases lay between the germline ends. CDR3 nucleotide sequence: TGTGCCAGCAGCCAAGTCGGCAGTTACAATGAGCAGTTCTTC. It is translated as CASSQVGSYNEQFF. Drawing the rest from reference TRBV14 and TRBJ2-1, the complete variable domain is EAGVTQFPSHSVIEKGQTVTLRCDPISGHDNLYWYRRVMGKEIKFLLHFVKESKQDESGMPNNRFLAERTGGTYSTLKVQPAELEDSGVYFCASSQVGSYNEQFFGPGTRLTVL.

This clonotype showed up many times. The V call is TRBV7-2, the J call TRBJ2-7; 8 positions agree with TRBD1. Germline V lookup: CDR1 SGHTA, CDR2 FQGNSA. Losses at the gene ends were 1 base for V and 5 bases for J; bases not matched to a gene: 7. CDR3 length: 15 amino acids. Here the CDR3 DNA reads TGTGCCAGCAGCTTAGAGGACAGGGCGGCCCACGAGCAGTACTTC. Translated, it gives CASSLEDRAAHEQYF. Full variable domain (outside the CDR3, taken from reference TRBV7-2 and TRBJ2-7): GAGVSQSPSNKVTEKGKDVELRCDPISGHTALYWYRQSLGQGLEFLIYFQGNSAPDKSGLPSDRFSAERTGGSVSTLTIQRTQQEDSAVYLCASSLEDRAAHEQYFGPGTRLTVT.

This clonotype was seen at least ten times. This chain links TRBV12-3 or TRBV12-4 with TRBJ2-2; perhaps TRBD2 as D (5 bases). Trimming took 5 bases from V and 1 from J, leaving 17 bases between them. The CDR3 sequence is 17 residues long. CDR3 nucleotides: TGTGCCAGCAGTCTTGTAGCTTTCGCGGGGAACACCGGGGAGCTGTTTTTT. It encodes CASSLVAFAGNTGELFF.

The chain combines TRBV9 with TRBJ2-2; D call uncertain. CDR1 is SGDLS and CDR2 is YYNGEE in the germline V gene. The CDR3 extends over 16 amino acids. The V end lost 0 bases, the J end lost 0 bases, and 9 bases lay between the germline ends. CDR3 DNA sequence: TGTGCCAGCAGCGTAGATCCGGACGCGAACACCGGGGAGCTGTTTTTT. It specifies CASSVDPDANTGELFF.

The V gene is TRBV7-9, the J gene TRBJ2-5, with D perhaps TRBD2 (5 bases). The CDR3 spans 13 residues. Germline values: CDR1 SEHNR, CDR2 FQNEAQ (reference sequence). Trimming shortened V by 5 bases and J by 4 bases, and 11 bases separated the two germline ends. The CDR3: CASSPDYGETQYF. The CDR3 DNA reads TGTGCCAGCAGCCCCGACTACGGAGAGACCCAGTACTTC.

The chain couples TRBV20-1 to TRBJ2-7, with D perhaps matching TRBD1 (6 bases). Germline V gene sequence: CDR1 DFQATT, CDR2 SNEGSKA (reference sequence). This CDR3 region has 13 residues. Trimming removed 1 base from V and 2 bases from J, with 9 bases in between. The chain's CDR3 is CSARVRDTYEQYF. The DNA for the CDR3 is TGCAGTGCTAGAGTCAGGGACACCTACGAGCAGTACTTC.

In this sample, this clonotype turned up once. Given a far larger clone just one base away, this is likely a sequencing read error. V is TRBV28 and J is TRBJ1-4, with D perhaps TRBD1 (5 bases). Germline V gene lookup returns CDR1 MDHEN and CDR2 SYDVKM. The CDR3 is made up of 14 amino acids. The CDR3 sequence is CASSLGGTNEELFF. The CDR3 DNA reads TGTGCCAGCAGTTTAGGGGGGACTAATGAAGAACTGTTTTTT.

There are many counts of this clonotype. The J gene is TRBJ1-1, the V gene TRBV20-1; tentative D call: TRBD1 (6 bases). The V gene's germline CDR1 is DFQATT and CDR2 SNEGSKA (reference sequence). Trimming cost V 7 bases and J 0 bases, with 30 bases left between them. The CDR3 extends over 19 amino acids. The CDR3 nucleotides are TGCAGTGTCGACAGGTCGCAACACCAAGGTCCCTCTATGAACACTGAAGCTTTCTTT. Protein: CSVDRSQHQGPSMNTEAFF.

In the case of this clonotype: This may be a read error, as it is one base from a much larger clone. This rearrangement joins TRBV7-9 to TRBJ2-1, with unresolved D. The V and J ends lost 9 bases and 3 bases respectively, with 15 bases between them. This CDR3 is 14 amino acids long. The V gene's germline CDR1 is SEHNR and CDR2 FQNEAQ (reference sequence). Written as DNA, the CDR3 is TGTGCCAGAAGAAGCCCTCTCCTCTACAATGAGCAGTTCTTC. Protein product: CARRSPLLYNEQFF.

Ten or more counts support this clonotype. The rearrangement links TRBV13 to TRBJ2-7; TRBD2 matches at 16 bases. Germline lookup yields CDR1 PRHDT and CDR2 FYEKMQ (reference sequence). Trimming took 5 bases from V and 7 from J; bases not matched to a gene: 5. The length of the CDR3 is 15 residues. The CDR3 is CASSAGLAGGIEQYF. The CDR3 nucleotides read TGTGCCAGCAGCGCGGGACTAGCGGGAGGGATTGAGCAGTACTTC.

Ten or more counts support this clonotype. J is TRBJ2-7 and V is TRBV11-2; D is perhaps TRBD2 (6 bases). V was pared by 4 bases and J by 2 bases, with 12 bases between. The CDR3 loop spans 14 amino acids. Germline-derived CDR1 and CDR2 are SGHAT and FQNNGV. As DNA, the CDR3 is TGTGCCAGCAGCTCTTGGCGGGGCCCCTACGAGCAGTACTTC. Amino acids: CASSSWRGPYEQYF.

This clonotype was recorded a few times. The V call is TRBV5-1, the J call TRBJ2-3; TRBD2 matches 14 bases. J lost 9 bases, V lost 4 bases, and 4 bases had no gene match. From germline, CDR1 is SGHRS and CDR2 YFSETQ. The CDR3 is made up of 14 amino acids. CDR3 nucleotides: TGCGCCAGCAGCCCCGGGACTAGCGGGAGCACGCAGTATTTT. Translating it yields CASSPGTSGSTQYF.

Only a few counts were recorded for this clonotype. The V call is TRBV7-9, the J call TRBJ2-7; 9 positions agree with TRBD2. Germline V gene sequence: CDR1 SEHNR, CDR2 FQNEAQ (reference sequence). V trimming: 2 bases; J trimming: 0 bases; junction bases outside the gene matches: 5. This CDR3 is built from 16 residues. CDR3 DNA: TGTGCCAGCAGCTTAAGAAGCGGGAGGAGCTCCTACGAGCAGTACTTC. Encoded protein: CASSLRSGRSSYEQYF.

This clonotype was detected many times. The chain employs TRBV7-9 and TRBJ2-3; TRBD1 matches at 8 bases. Germline V gene data show CDR1 as SEHNR and CDR2 as FQNEAQ (reference sequence). The CDR3 has 15 residues. Trimming removed 4 bases from V and 2 bases from J; junction bases left unmatched: 5. CDR3 residues: CASSSRTGNTDTQYF. CDR3 sequence (DNA): TGTGCCAGCAGCTCCAGGACAGGGAACACAGATACGCAGTATTTT.

This clonotype has at least ten counts. The gene calls are TRBV11-2 and TRBJ2-7; D not resolved. The length of the CDR3 is 13 residues. The germline CDR1 and CDR2 sequences are SGHAT and FQNNGV. Trimming stripped 1 base from V and 6 bases from J, with 10 bases between. The CDR3 DNA follows: TGTGCCAGCAGCTTAGGTGGATCAGGCGAGCAGTACTTC. Residues: CASSLGGSGEQYF. Filled out from reference TRBV11-2 and TRBJ2-7, the complete variable domain reads EAGVAQSPRYKIIEKRQSVAFWCNPISGHATLYWYQQILGQGPKLLIQFQNNGVVDDSQLPKDRFSAERLKGVDSTLKIQPAKLEDSAVYLCASSLGGSGEQYFGPGTRLTVT.

The chain employs TRBV12-3 or TRBV12-4 and TRBJ1-5; perhaps TRBD1 as D (6 bases). The CDR3 covers 15 residues. V was trimmed by 3 bases and J by 4 bases, leaving 13 bases between them. The CDR3: CASSLGGQINQPQHF. CDR3 DNA: TGTGCCAGCAGTTTGGGCGGACAGATAAATCAGCCCCAGCATTTT.

The J gene is TRBJ2-7, the V gene TRBV30; 8 bases are shared with TRBD2. The CDR3 extends over 13 amino acids. Trimming cost V 7 bases and J 2 bases; bases outside gene matches: 7. CDR1 is GTSNPN and CDR2 is SVGIG in the germline V gene (reference sequence). The CDR3 sequence is CASAGGPPYEQYF. CDR3 coding DNA: TGTGCCTCCGCGGGGGGCCCCCCCTACGAGCAGTACTTC. Combining the CDR3 with reference TRBV30 and TRBJ2-7 gives the whole variable domain SQTIHQWPATLVQPVGSPLSLECTVEGTSNPNLYWYRQAAGRGLQLLFYSVGIGQISSEVPQNLSASRPQDRQFILSSKKLLLSDSGFYLCASAGGPPYEQYFGPGTRLTVT.

This clonotype was detected a few times. The chain links TRBV29-1 to TRBJ2-3; D is possibly TRBD1 (5 bases). CDR1 and CDR2 from the germline V gene are SQVTM and ANQGSEA. This CDR3 contains 17 residues. The V and J ends lost 4 bases and 1 base respectively, with 21 bases between them. The CDR3 coding sequence is TGCAGCGTTGTCCCCTCTCTCAGGGCCCAAGGCACAGATACGCAGTATTTT. It codes for CSVVPSLRAQGTDTQYF.

This clonotype appeared many times. The chain couples TRBV10-3 to TRBJ2-3; maybe TRBD2 (5 bases). The V end lost 0 bases, the J end lost 7 bases, and 23 bases lay between the germline ends. This CDR3 is built from 18 residues. Germline loops: CDR1 ENHRY, CDR2 SYGVKD. The CDR3 sequence is CAISESWRLHQIPHTQYF. DNA of the CDR3: TGTGCCATCAGTGAGTCGTGGAGGCTTCACCAAATCCCTCATACGCAGTATTTT.

This clonotype was seen ten or more times. The chain combines TRBV10-3 with TRBJ2-2, with D unclear. The CDR3 has 15 residues. Germline V gene lookup returns CDR1 ENHRY and CDR2 SYGVKD. Deletions cut 3 bases from V and 2 bases from J, with 10 bases between. The CDR3 sequence: CAISDYGSNTGELFF. CDR3 in DNA: TGTGCCATCAGTGACTATGGCAGCAACACCGGGGAGCTGTTTTTT.

The V gene is TRBV7-6, the J gene TRBJ2-1; 10 bases agree with TRBD2. Germline CDR1 SGHVS, CDR2 FNYEAQ. Germline trimming cut 2 bases from V and 2 bases from J; bases unmatched to any gene: 6. The CDR3 spans 17 residues. The DNA of the CDR3 is TGTGCCAGCAGCTTACCTCCTAGCGGGGGAACCTACAATGAGCAGTTCTTC. Translation gives CASSLPPSGGTYNEQFF.

Only a few counts were recorded for this clonotype. This chain joins TRBV5-1 and TRBJ2-7; D is undetermined. This CDR3 is built from 14 residues. V was clipped by 3 bases and J by 1 base, with 11 bases between them. Germline CDR1 SGHRS, CDR2 YFSETQ. In DNA form, the CDR3 reads TGCGCCAGCAGCTCCCGAGGCCCATCCTACGAGCAGTACTTC. Amino acid sequence: CASSSRGPSYEQYF.

The table lists this clonotype with many counts. The rearrangement joins TRBV20-1 to TRBJ2-7; D is uncertain. This CDR3 region has 14 residues. The V end lost 1 base, the J end lost 3 bases, and 13 bases lay between the germline ends. Germline-derived CDR1 and CDR2 are DFQATT and SNEGSKA (reference sequence). The CDR3 region has the DNA TGCAGTGCTAGAGCCCTAGTCGTAGGCTACGAGCAGTACTTC. This translates into CSARALVVGYEQYF.

This clonotype was seen many times. CDR3 DNA: TGCGCCAGCAGCTTGGGTTCGGGTAATTACAATGAGCAGTTCTTC. This codes for CASSLGSGNYNEQFF. The chain couples TRBV5-1 to TRBJ2-1, with D unresolved. The V and J ends lost 0 bases and 4 bases respectively, with 11 bases between them. Germline V CDR1 and CDR2: SGHRS, YFSETQ. The CDR3 length is 15 residues.

There are many counts of this clonotype. The chain has TRBV6-2 or TRBV6-3 and TRBJ2-5; D is undetermined. V gave up 5 bases and J gave up 2 bases, with 15 bases separating them. This CDR3 is built from 15 residues. CDR1 and CDR2 (germline): MNHEY, SVGEGT. As DNA, the CDR3 is TGTGCCAGCAGTGAATTCGTCGGCCCTCAAGAGACCCAGTACTTC. Encoded protein: CASSEFVGPQETQYF.

Comment on this clonotype: The junction does not match germline at one end; this may be a read error. The rearrangement uses TRBV5-6 and TRBJ2-3; 10 bases are shared with TRBD2. Looked up from germline, CDR1 is SGHDT and CDR2 is YYEEEE. There are 18 residues in the CDR3. CDR3 coding DNA: TGTGCCAGCAACTTGGGGCCCCCTGCTAGCGGGAGTACAGATACGCAGTATTTT. This codes for CASNLGPPASGSTDTQYF.